A selection of T cell receptor beta chains follows, all from one sample in a study of shared clonotypes between healthy human individuals. Here immunoSEQ multiplex PCR was the method, and the copy in TCRdb shows in-frame clones only, minus some. In the table there are about 980,000 clones, 60% to 85% of which are singletons. Sequencing used memory CD4+ T cells sorted from blood. The receptor source for this set is a man between 18 and 29 years old in good health. CDR3s include the opening cysteine and the closing phenylalanine or tryptophan. A D gene is named only where the DNA matches it firmly. Clone size appears in some rows only: once, few, many, or a class for an expanded clone.

NA | NA | TRBJ1-6 | TRBV2 | CASTERQVDNSPLHF | TGTGCCAGCACCGAGAGGCAGGTAGATAATTCACCCCTCCACTTT
NA | TRBD2 | TRBJ2-1 | TRBV7-3 | CASSLTGTSGVDEQFF | TGTGCCAGCAGCTTAACCGGGACTAGCGGGGTAGATGAGCAGTTCTTC
NA | NA | TRBJ1-1 | TRBV19 | CASTGDRPTEAFF | TGTGCCAGTACCGGGGACCGCCCCACTGAAGCTTTCTTT
NA | NA | TRBJ2-5 | TRBV28 | CASSFRQVAQETQYF | TGTGCCAGCAGTTTCCGACAGGTGGCACAAGAGACCCAGTACTTC
once | NA | TRBJ2-7 | TRBV5-5 | CASSLAFGDPIYEQYF | TGTGCCAGCAGCTTGGCCTTTGGGGACCCCATCTACGAGCAGTACTTC
NA | TRBD2 | TRBJ2-5 | TRBV5-1 | CASSLGSSGLETQYF | TGCGCCAGCAGCTTGGGGTCTAGCGGGTTAGAGACCCAGTACTTC
once | NA | TRBJ2-3 | TRBV6-6 | CASSYQTSGETQYF | TGTGCCAGCAGTTACCAAACTTCGGGAGAGACGCAGTATTTT
NA | NA | TRBJ1-4 | TRBV5-1 | CASSLAASRNEKLFF | TGCGCCAGCAGCTTGGCCGCGTCCCGTAATGAAAAACTGTTTTTT
NA | NA | TRBJ2-5 | TRBV11-1 | CASSSVGHPRETQYF | TGTGCCAGCAGCTCCGTCGGACACCCGAGGGAGACCCAGTACTTC
NA | NA | TRBJ2-1 | TRBV15 | CATSRDRVAEQFF | TGTGCCACCAGCAGAGATAGGGTAGCGGAGCAGTTCTTC
NA | NA | TRBJ1-6 | TRBV7-9 | CASSLGDGGSGSPLHF | TGTGCCAGCAGCTTGGGGGATGGGGGATCGGGTTCACCCCTCCACTTT
NA | NA | TRBJ1-4 | TRBV4-1 | CASSQDPPRGVGEKLFF | TGCGCCAGCAGCCAAGATCCCCCCCGGGGAGTAGGTGAAAAACTGTTTTTT
NA | TRBD2 | TRBJ2-7 | TRBV20-1 | CSAGTSSEQYF | TGCAGTGCGGGGACTAGTTCCGAGCAGTACTTC
NA | NA | TRBJ1-6 | TRBV7-9 | CASSPRAGDSPLHF | TGTGCCAGCAGTCCCCGGGCGGGGGATTCACCCCTCCACTTT
NA | NA | TRBJ2-1 | TRBV7-2 | CASSPTSASGAFRPNEQFF | TGTGCCAGCAGCCCTACAAGCGCGTCGGGGGCGTTTCGACCAAATGAGCAGTTCTTC
once | TRBD1 | TRBJ1-6 | TRBV19 | CACTGESNSPLHF | TGTGCTTGCACAGGGGAATCAAATTCACCCCTCCACTTT
NA | NA | TRBJ1-1 | TRBV6-6 | CASSPLGEAFF | TGTGCCAGCAGTCCGCTGGGTGAAGCTTTCTTT
NA | NA | TRBJ2-2 | TRBV7-2 | CASSPRSGPSSPGELFF | TGTGCCAGCAGCCCACGGAGCGGCCCGAGCTCGCCCGGGGAGCTGTTTTTT
once | NA | TRBJ2-5 | TRBV5-8 | CASSAGGWDQETQYF | TGTGCCAGCAGCGCAGGGGGGTGGGACCAAGAGACCCAGTACTTC
NA | NA | TRBJ1-2 | TRBV19 | CASSPQVGVDGYTF | TGTGCCAGTAGTCCCCAGGTGGGGGTTGACGGCTACACCTTC
NA | NA | TRBJ1-1 | TRBV9 | CASTDGGTGTEAFF | TGTGCCAGCACCGACGGCGGTACGGGGACTGAAGCTTTCTTT
NA | TRBD2 | TRBJ2-2 | TRBV9 | CASSVLSGRAGGTGELFF | TGTGCCAGCAGCGTCCTTAGCGGGAGGGCCGGAGGAACCGGGGAGCTGTTTTTT
NA | NA | TRBJ1-5 | TRBV12-5 | CASGLLGNTVNSNQPQHF | TGTGCTAGTGGTTTGTTAGGAAACACGGTTAATAGCAATCAGCCCCAGCATTTT
NA | NA | TRBJ2-3 | TRBV5-4 | CASKGDHNTDTQYF | TGTGCCAGCAAGGGGGACCACAACACAGATACGCAGTATTTT
once | NA | TRBJ1-1 | TRBV4-3 | CASSQDGGSNTEAFF | TGCGCCAGCAGCCAAGATGGAGGATCGAACACTGAAGCTTTCTTT
NA | TRBD2 | TRBJ2-1 | TRBV6-5 | CASSIPGLAFSEQFF | TGTGCCAGCAGTATCCCGGGACTAGCGTTTAGTGAGCAGTTCTTC
NA | NA | TRBJ2-7 | TRBV7-2 | CASSQWTRPFNEQYF | TGTGCCAGCAGCCAATGGACTCGCCCCTTCAACGAGCAGTACTTC
NA | NA | TRBJ2-2 | TRBV29-1 | CGCGTGELFF | TGCGGGTGCGGCACCGGGGAGCTGTTTTTT
NA | NA | TRBJ1-6 | TRBV7-6 | CASSRVGDKFGSPLHF | TGTGCCAGCAGTCGTGTTGGGGACAAATTCGGTTCACCCCTCCACTTT
NA | NA | TRBJ1-3 | TRBV28 | CASSLPGVGGNTIYF | TGTGCCAGCAGTTTACCAGGGGTGGGTGGAAACACCATATATTTT
once | TRBD1 | TRBJ1-1 | TRBV2 | CASTQLQGSAEAFF | TGTGCCAGCACCCAATTACAGGGGTCCGCTGAAGCTTTCTTT
NA | TRBD2 | TRBJ2-7 | TRBV4-3 | CASSQDRTSGNYEQYF | TGCGCCAGCAGCCAAGACAGGACTAGCGGGAACTACGAGCAGTACTTC
NA | TRBD1 | TRBJ2-5 | TRBV30 | CAWSAGGETQYF | TGTGCCTGGAGTGCAGGGGGAGAGACCCAGTACTTC
NA | TRBD2 | TRBJ2-2 | TRBV6-6 | CASSYSSGRAAGELFF | TGTGCCAGCAGTTACTCGAGCGGGAGGGCCGCCGGGGAGCTGTTTTTT
NA | NA | TRBJ2-4 | TRBV6-6 | CASSSASIAKNIQYF | TGTGCCAGCAGTTCCGCCTCCATCGCCAAAAACATTCAGTACTTC
NA | NA | TRBJ2-1 | TRBV5-4 | CASSLGGLRDEQFF | TGTGCCAGCAGCTTGGGAGGTTTGCGGGATGAGCAGTTCTTC
NA | NA | TRBJ1-1 | TRBV18 | CASSPLMGTEAFF | TGTGCCAGCTCACCCCTTATGGGCACTGAAGCTTTCTTT
once | NA | TRBJ2-7 | TRBV14 | CASSLLWEQYF | TGTGCCAGCAGCCTGCTTTGGGAGCAGTACTTC
few | TRBD2 | TRBJ2-7 | TRBV5-1 | CASSLTSASYEQYF | TGCGCCAGCAGCCTTACTAGCGCCTCCTACGAGCAGTACTTC
NA | TRBD1 | TRBJ2-7 | TRBV6-1 | CASRTGTGSTVQYF | TGTGCCAGCAGGACCGGGACAGGGAGTACCGTGCAGTACTTC
NA | NA | TRBJ2-6 | TRBV9 | CASSVVGTRSGANVLTF | TGTGCCAGCAGCGTAGTTGGGACGCGCTCTGGGGCCAACGTCCTGACTTTC
NA | NA | TRBJ1-1 | TRBV7-9 | CASSLDGSWGKGAEAFF | TGTGCCAGCAGCCTAGACGGGTCGTGGGGGAAGGGTGCTGAAGCTTTCTTT
NA | NA | TRBJ2-2 | TRBV5-1 | CASSLEAPTNTGELFF | TGCGCCAGCAGCTTGGAGGCGCCAACGAACACCGGGGAGCTGTTTTTT
NA | NA | TRBJ1-6 | TRBV28 | CASSFTGSPLHF | TGTGCCAGCAGTTTTACAGGTTCACCCCTCCACTTT
NA | TRBD2 | TRBJ2-1 | TRBV6-1 | CASSDAGTSGRNEQFF | TGTGCCAGCAGTGACGCCGGGACTAGCGGGAGAAATGAGCAGTTCTTC
many | NA | TRBJ2-2 | TRBV6-1 | CASSVTGTSGELFF | TGTGCCAGCAGTGTAACAGGGACATCCGGGGAGCTGTTTTTT
NA | TRBD1 | TRBJ1-2 | TRBV30 | CAWKGQSYGYTF | TGTGCCTGGAAGGGACAGAGCTATGGCTACACCTTC
NA | NA | TRBJ2-6 | TRBV9 | CASSVERVGANVLTF | TGTGCCAGCAGCGTAGAGAGGGTTGGGGCCAACGTCCTGACTTTC
NA | NA | TRBJ2-5 | TRBV18 | CASSPFESSRETQYF | TGTGCCAGCTCACCATTCGAGAGTAGCCGGGAGACCCAGTACTTC
NA | TRBD2 | TRBJ2-5 | TRBV5-4 | CASSLIRGLADLQETQYF | TGTGCCAGCAGCTTAATCCGGGGACTAGCGGATTTGCAAGAGACCCAGTACTTC
NA | NA | TRBJ2-2 | TRBV30 | CAWTAITGELFF | TGTGCCTGGACAGCGATTACCGGGGAGCTGTTTTTT
few | TRBD1 | TRBJ2-3 | TRBV7-7 | CASSRQGATDTQYF | TGTGCTAGCAGTCGACAGGGGGCCACAGATACGCAGTATTTT
NA | NA | TRBJ2-5 | TRBV5-5 | CASSLGGGIQETQYF | TGTGCCAGCAGCTTGGGTGGGGGAATCCAAGAGACCCAGTACTTC
NA | NA | TRBJ1-2 | TRBV6-5 | CASSPPQGYGYTF | TGTGCCAGCAGCCCACCTCAGGGGTATGGCTACACCTTC